This passage covers 7 T cell receptor beta chains from one sample sequenced in a study of T cell repertoires in cytomegalovirus infection. TCRdb re-called the reads through MiXCR, storing one row per CDR3 protein. Of about 300,000 distinct CDR3 sequences in the sample, about 8.8% are singletons; the top ten hold less than 3%. The sequenced material came from PBMCs. These receptors were obtained from a human donor in good health (CMV status not recorded). Some clones in this sample may be carry-over from other donors' samples.

The sample holds many counts of this clonotype. This rearrangement joins TRBV28 to TRBJ2-2; perhaps TRBD1 as D (6 bases). The CDR3 has 16 residues. The germline V and J ends were trimmed by 3 bases and 0 bases, with 11 bases remaining between them. Per germline, CDR1 MDHEN and CDR2 SYDVKM. The CDR3 here is CASSFWTDPNTGELFF. The CDR3 DNA reads as TGTGCCAGCAGTTTTTGGACAGACCCGAACACCGGGGAGCTGTTTTTT.

This clonotype appeared a few times. This chain joins TRBV28 and TRBJ2-7; the D is unclear. CDR3 length equals 12 residues. Germline V gives CDR1 MDHEN, CDR2 SYDVKM. Trimming removed 4 bases at V and 2 bases at J, with 6 bases between. CDR3 bases: TGTGCCAGCAGTTCCCCACCCTACGAGCAGTACGTC. It encodes CASSSPPYEQYV.

This clonotype was counted many times. The chain couples TRBV12-3 or TRBV12-4 to TRBJ1-4; D not certain. V was pared by 1 base and J by 8 bases, with 14 bases between. The CDR3 runs to 15 residues. In nucleotides, the CDR3 is TGTGCCAGCAGTTTAGGTGTCGGAAGTAGGGAAAAACTGTTTTTT. Its translation: CASSLGVGSREKLFF.

J is TRBJ2-1 and V is TRBV11-1; D is perhaps TRBD2 (5 bases). Looked up from germline, CDR1 is SGHAT and CDR2 is FQDESV (reference sequence). The CDR3 covers 16 residues. Deletions cut 5 bases from V and 4 bases from J, with 18 bases between. CDR3 amino acids: CASSPRTPNSYNEQFF. For the CDR3, the DNA is TGTGCCAGCAGCCCCCGGACTCCAAACTCTTACAATGAGCAGTTCTTC. Looking up the rest from reference TRBV11-1 and TRBJ2-1 gives the full variable domain: EAEVAQSPRYKITEKSQAVAFWCDPISGHATLYWYRQILGQGPELLVQFQDESVVDDSQLPKDRFSAERLKGVDSTLKIQPAELGDSAMYLCASSPRTPNSYNEQFFGPGTRLTVL.

This clonotype turned up a few times. The chain couples TRBV20-1 to TRBJ1-6; D is possibly TRBD1 (5 bases). The CDR3 extends over 15 amino acids. CDR1 and CDR2 (germline): DFQATT, SNEGSKA (reference sequence). Between the trimmed V and J ends, which lost 5 bases and 0 bases, there was a span of 11 bases. CDR3 region: CSAPRGRSYNSPLHF. The CDR3 DNA follows: TGCAGTGCTCCCCGGGGCCGCTCCTATAATTCACCCCTCCACTTT.

In its sample, this clonotype was seen many times. Its ends do not fully match the called genes, so a read error is possible. This rearrangement joins TRBV5-4 to TRBJ2-5; tentatively, D is TRBD1 or TRBD2 (7 bases each). This CDR3 region has 17 residues. Germline loops: CDR1 SGHNT, CDR2 YYREEE (reference sequence). The chain's CDR3 is CASTLTARQGGSETQYF. DNA for the CDR3: TGTGCCAGCACCTTGACAGCGCGACAGGGAGGGTCGGAGACCCAGTACTTC.

There are many counts of this clonotype. The V and J genes are TRBV7-8 and TRBJ1-1, with a tentative D call TRBD1 (5 bases). V was trimmed by 5 bases and J by 6 bases, leaving 25 bases between them. The length of the CDR3 is 17 residues. Germline CDR1 SGHVS, CDR2 FQNEAQ. In nucleotides, the CDR3 is TGTGCCAGCAGCGACAGATGGGTAGGTCGGCAGCACCCTGAAGCTTTCTTT. Translation: CASSDRWVGRQHPEAFF.